The 8 T cell receptor beta chains presented below share a single source sample, sequenced in a study of cytomegalovirus exposure and HLA in healthy donors. The PCR employed 60 Vbeta primers together with 13 Jbeta primers. Sequenced by immunoSEQ multiplex PCR; TCRdb stores in-frame clones only, minus some. The data contain 100,000 or so clones, around 63% of them singletons. Sequencing used PBMCs. The origin of the receptors is a man aged 25-45 years in good health and CMV-seronegative.

The J gene is TRBJ1-1, the V gene TRBV5-4; D call uncertain. From germline, CDR1 is SGHNT and CDR2 YYREEE (reference sequence). The CDR3 contains 16 residues. V was pared by 5 bases and J by 1 base, with 18 bases between. The CDR3 is CASSLMKDTTNTEAFF. CDR3 coding DNA: TGTGCCAGCAGTCTCATGAAAGACACAACGAACACTGAAGCTTTCTTT.

The V call is TRBV7-9, the J call TRBJ1-5; 9 positions match TRBD1. The CDR3 has 18 residues. J lost 0 bases, V lost 2 bases, and 8 bases had no gene match. Germline V gives CDR1 SEHNR, CDR2 FQNEAQ (reference sequence). The CDR3 sequence: CASSLHRTGENSNQPQHF. In DNA, the CDR3 is TGTGCCAGCAGCTTACACCGGACAGGGGAGAATAGCAATCAGCCCCAGCATTTT.

This rearrangement joins TRBV4-1 to TRBJ2-7, with 8 bases lining up with TRBD1. Germline values: CDR1 MGHRA, CDR2 YSYEKL. The CDR3 is made up of 14 amino acids. V lost 6 bases and J lost 7; bases outside the gene matches: 11. CDR3 in DNA: TGCGCCAGCAGAAGTTCGACAGGGGTGGGGGAGCAGTACTTC. Translated, it gives CASRSSTGVGEQYF.

The CDR3: CASSYPGLAGENEQYF. Here the CDR3 DNA reads TGTGCCAGCAGTTACCCCGGACTAGCGGGCGAGAACGAGCAGTACTTC. The rearrangement joins TRBV6-5 to TRBJ2-7; 11 bases line up with TRBD2. V shed 2 bases, J shed 5 bases, and the junction held 8 bases outside the gene matches. CDR1 is MNHEY, CDR2 SVGAGI, per germline. This CDR3 is 16 amino acids long.

This clone was seen only a few times. The chain recombines TRBV7-2 with TRBJ2-1; perhaps TRBD2 as D (6 bases). The CDR3 spans 15 residues. Germline values: CDR1 SGHTA, CDR2 FQGNSA. V dropped 6 bases and J dropped 3 bases, with 15 bases sitting between them. The CDR3 nucleotides are TGTGCCAGCAGGACCGGGACTTCGCTCTACAATGAGCAGTTCTTC. This sequence encodes CASRTGTSLYNEQFF.

The chain uses TRBV5-8 and TRBJ1-5, with 10 bases that match TRBD1. CDR1 and CDR2 from the germline V gene are SGHTS and YDEGEE. V was pared by 4 bases and J by 6 bases, with 7 bases of the junction left unmatched. The CDR3 has 15 residues. In DNA, the CDR3 is TGTGCCAGCAGCAAGGGACAGGGGCTGGTTCAGCCCCAGCATTTT. Protein sequence: CASSKGQGLVQPQHF.

The chain has TRBV30 and TRBJ1-4; no clear D gene. Trimming removed 0 bases from V and 8 bases from J, with 13 bases in between. The CDR3 covers 14 residues. Germline CDR1 is GTSNPN and CDR2 is SVGIG (reference sequence). The CDR3 loop reads CAWSVRPLSEKLFF. CDR3 in DNA: TGTGCCTGGAGTGTCAGGCCGCTCAGCGAAAAACTGTTTTTT.

This rearrangement joins TRBV5-5 to TRBJ1-2, with D uncertain. Germline lookup yields CDR1 SGHKS and CDR2 YYEKEE (reference sequence). V lost 2 bases and J 6 bases, leaving 14 bases between the germline ends. The CDR3 has 14 amino acids. CDR3 coding DNA: TGTGCCAGCAGCTTAAGTTCACAGTGGGATGGCTACACCTTC. It encodes CASSLSSQWDGYTF.